This is a list of T cell receptor beta chains from one sample in a study of vaccination effects on CD4 cells after COVID-19. The protocol was immunoSEQ multiplex PCR, while the TCRdb copy is restricted to in-frame clones and leaves out a portion. The table lists approximately 45,000 clones, around 76% of them singletons. These TCRs' antigens remain unknown. The sample in question was CD4+ T cells from PBMCs cultured without peptide, obtained before COVID-19 vaccination. All receptors come from a human donor who had a prior SARS-CoV-2 infection. The CDR3 runs from the conserved cysteine through the conserved F or W. A D gene is named only where the DNA matches it firmly. Clone size is not always given. Where it is, it says once, few, many or a class for expanded clones.

>TRBD2|TRBJ2-4|NA|TRBV9
TGTGCCAGCAGCGTAGGAATGGGGGGAGGGGACATTCAGTACTTC
CASSVGMGGGDIQYF
>NA|TRBJ2-5|NA|TRBV5-4
TGTGCCAGCAGCTTTAATCCAGTCCAAGAGACCCAGTACTTC
CASSFNPVQETQYF
>TRBD2|TRBJ2-1|NA|TRBV7-9
TGTGCCAGCAGTCCAAAAAGCGGGAGGGCCCTCGACAATGAGCAGTTCTTC
CASSPKSGRALDNEQFF
>TRBD1|TRBJ2-7|NA|TRBV11-3
TGTGCCAGCACCCCGGGACAGGGGGCCTCCTACGAGCAGTACTTC
CASTPGQGASYEQYF
>NA|TRBJ1-1|NA|TRBV5-5
TGTGCCAGCAGCTTCGGGGCGAACACTGAAGCTTTCTTT
CASSFGANTEAFF
>NA|TRBJ1-6|few|TRBV7-9
TGTGCCAGCAGCTTAGCGGAAGGGACACCCTTCCACTTT
CASSLAEGTPFHF
>NA|TRBJ1-2|NA|TRBV27
TGTGCCAGCAGTCGGGGCGGGGCACTCGGCTATGGCTACACCTTC
CASSRGGALGYGYTF
>NA|TRBJ2-7|NA|TRBV5-1
TGCGCCAGCAGCTTGCTCGGCCAAACCTACGAGCAGTACTTC
CASSLLGQTYEQYF
>NA|TRBJ2-3|NA|TRBV9
TGTGCCAGCAGCGTAGCTCCTACAGATACGCAGTATTTT
CASSVAPTDTQYF
>NA|TRBJ2-5|NA|TRBV10-1
TGCGCCAGCAGTGAGCGTCAGGGCTTGTTAGAGACCCAGTACTTC
CASSERQGLLETQYF
>NA|TRBJ1-2|NA|TRBV9
TGTGCCAGCAGCGGCGGTGGGTATGGCTACACCTTC
CASSGGGYGYTF
>TRBD1|TRBJ1-1|once|TRBV18
TGTGCCAGCTCACCGGGACAGGGGACGTTCAACACTGAAGCTTTCTTT
CASSPGQGTFNTEAFF
>NA|TRBJ2-1|NA|TRBV5-1
TGCGCCAGCAGCTTGGGAATAGTCTCTAGCGCAGTCCCCAATGAGCAGTTCTTC
CASSLGIVSSAVPNEQFF
>NA|TRBJ2-5|NA|TRBV5-4
TGTGCCAGCAGCGTAGCGGCGGGAGAGACCCAGTACTTC
CASSVAAGETQYF
>TRBD2|TRBJ2-7|NA|TRBV5-1
TGCGCCAGCAGCTTACCTTCGACTAGCCGGGGGGGGGAGCAGTACTTC
CASSLPSTSRGGEQYF
>TRBD2|TRBJ2-2|NA|TRBV2
TGTGCCAGCAGAATAGGGGCCGGCGGGAGGAACACCGGGGAGCTGTTTTTT
CASRIGAGGRNTGELFF
>NA|TRBJ1-2|NA|TRBV5-1
TGCGCCAGCAGCTTGGGACATCCGAACTATGGCTACACCTTC
CASSLGHPNYGYTF
>NA|TRBJ2-2|NA|TRBV19
TGTGCCAGTAGTTCACTCAGTACCACCGGGGAGCTGTTTTTT
CASSSLSTTGELFF
>TRBD2|TRBJ2-5|few|TRBV5-1
TGCGCCAGCAGCTTGGGATTTGTCGGGGGGGCCACCGAGACCCAGTACTTC
CASSLGFVGGATETQYF
>TRBD2|TRBJ2-1|NA|TRBV15
TGTGCCACCAGCAGAGCACTAGCGGAAAGCTCCTACAATGAGCAGTTCTTC
CATSRALAESSYNEQFF
>TRBD2|TRBJ2-1|NA|TRBV12-5
TGTGCTAGTGGTCCTACCGGCGGGGGGGCCGGAGTAAATGAGCAGTTCTTC
CASGPTGGGAGVNEQFF
>NA|TRBJ2-7|NA|TRBV7-9
TGTGCCAGCAGCCACAGCTCCTACGAGCAGTACTTC
CASSHSSYEQYF
>NA|TRBJ2-2|NA|TRBV5-1
TGCGCCAGCAGCGTCTACAGGGTGTACGGCGGGGAGCTGTTTTTT
CASSVYRVYGGELFF
>TRBD1|TRBJ2-7|NA|TRBV5-1
TGCGCCAGCAGCTTTAACAGGGGGACCTACGAGCAGTACTTC
CASSFNRGTYEQYF
>NA|TRBJ2-2|NA|TRBV7-6
TGTGCCAGCAGCTTAAACCCAGACAGGACAAACACCGGGGAGCTGTTTTTT
CASSLNPDRTNTGELFF
>NA|TRBJ2-5|NA|TRBV7-2
TGTGCCAGCACCCTAGGGGGGTCAAGCCGGGAGACCCAGTACTTC
CASTLGGSSRETQYF
>TRBD1|TRBJ1-5|NA|TRBV7-2
TGTGCCAGCAGCTTAGGGGGACAGGGCCGTCAGCCCCAGCATTTT
CASSLGGQGRQPQHF
>TRBD1|TRBJ1-1|NA|TRBV5-4
TGTGCCAGCAGCCCAGGGGGCGCGGACACTGAAGCTTTCTTT
CASSPGGADTEAFF
>NA|TRBJ2-7|NA|TRBV29-1
TGCAGCGCCGGTCTTTTGAAGGACGAGCAGTACTTC
CSAGLLKDEQYF
>NA|TRBJ1-6|once|TRBV3-1/TRBV3-2
TGTGCCAGCAGCCAAGCGTACCGACAAGGGGAGGTCCCCCTCCACTTT
CASSQAYRQGEVPLHF
>NA|TRBJ2-4|NA|TRBV19
TGTGCCAGTAGTTTGAACGCCGGGGCCGATCCGGGAAACATTCAGTACTTC
CASSLNAGADPGNIQYF
>NA|TRBJ2-7|once|TRBV7-3
TGTGCCAGCAGCTTAGACAGGCGCGGCGAGCAGTACTTC
CASSLDRRGEQYF
>NA|TRBJ2-1|NA|TRBV12-3/TRBV12-4
TGTGCCAGCAGTGGGTACAATGAGCAGTTCTTC
CASSGYNEQFF
>NA|TRBJ2-3|few|TRBV4-2
TGTGCCAGCAGTCACCCGGCTACCGAAAGCACAGATACGCAGTATTTT
CASSHPATESTDTQYF
>NA|TRBJ1-6|once|TRBV5-6
TGTGCCAGCAGCTTGAATGAGGGGACCTATAATTCACCCCTCCACTTT
CASSLNEGTYNSPLHF
>NA|TRBJ2-1|NA|TRBV6-2/TRBV6-3
TGTGCCAGCAGTAGACAGAGCTACAATGAGCAGTTCTTC
CASSRQSYNEQFF
>NA|TRBJ1-1|NA|TRBV7-8
TGTGCCAGCAGCTTAGAGGCGAGTGTTCCTGAAGCTTTCTTT
CASSLEASVPEAFF
>NA|TRBJ1-4|NA|TRBV7-9
TGTGCCAGCAGGGAGGGGGGCCTAAATGAAAAACTGTTTTTT
CASREGGLNEKLFF
>NA|TRBJ2-1|once|TRBV6-6
TGTGCCAGCAGTTCCCTCCTTCCGGGTGAGCAGTTCTTC
CASSSLLPGEQFF
>TRBD1|TRBJ1-6|NA|TRBV30
TGTGCCTGGAGTCTCAAGATTACAGGGGGGGATTCACCCCTCCACTTT
CAWSLKITGGDSPLHF
>NA|TRBJ1-6|few|TRBV6-5
TGTGCCAGCAGTTACATCCAGGGTAATTCACCCCTCCACTTT
CASSYIQGNSPLHF
>TRBD2|TRBJ2-5|NA|TRBV2
TGTGCCAGCAGTGCGAGCGGGAGGGGGGAGACCCAGTACTTC
CASSASGRGETQYF
>NA|TRBJ2-5|NA|TRBV6-2/TRBV6-3
TGTGCCAGCAGTCTTACTCAAGAGACCCAGTACTTC
CASSLTQETQYF
>NA|TRBJ1-4|NA|TRBV7-9
TGTGCCAGCAGCCGCCCTTCGTCAACAACTAATGAAAAACTGTTTTTT
CASSRPSSTTNEKLFF
>NA|TRBJ1-1|NA|TRBV2
TGTGCCAGCGAGGGGCACATAACCATGAACACTGAAGCTTTCTTT
CASEGHITMNTEAFF
>NA|TRBJ1-5|NA|TRBV29-1
TGCAGCGCCGGGGGCAATCAGCCCCAGCATTTT
CSAGGNQPQHF
>NA|TRBJ2-7|NA|TRBV5-1
TGCGCCAGCAGCTGGGGGGGGCTAGCGATGGGCGAGCAGTACTTC
CASSWGGLAMGEQYF
>NA|TRBJ1-5|NA|TRBV9
TGTGCCAGCAGCGTAGGAGGGAATAGCAATCAGCCCCAGCATTTT
CASSVGGNSNQPQHF
>NA|TRBJ1-4|NA|TRBV6-5
TGTGCCAGCAGCCGCCGGACGACAACTAATGAAAAACTGTTTTTT
CASSRRTTTNEKLFF
>NA|TRBJ1-1|NA|TRBV6-1
TGTGCCAGCAGTGAATGGACAAACATGAACACTGAAGCTTTCTTT
CASSEWTNMNTEAFF
>NA|TRBJ2-1|few|TRBV15
TGTGCCACCAGGTTCTTGGGGGGCTACAATGAGCAGTTCTTC
CATRFLGGYNEQFF
>TRBD1|TRBJ1-1|NA|TRBV29-1
TGCAGCGTTGAAGGAGGGAGGGACAGCACTGAAGCTTTCTTT
CSVEGGRDSTEAFF